This entry lists 21 T cell receptor beta chains sequenced from one sample in a study of blood T cell repertoires in COVID-19. Produced via immunoSEQ multiplex PCR; TCRdb's table is partial and in-frame only. The sample includes just under 150,000 clones, approximately 84% seen only once; the top ten take around 2.5%. The sequenced material came from peripheral blood. These TCRs come from a human donor with acute or convalescent COVID-19. The donor label of this sample is uncertain.

This chain links TRBV7-2 with TRBJ1-6, with TRBD1 matching over 7 bases. With V trimmed by 0 bases and J by 0 bases, 2 bases remained unmatched. CDR1 SGHTA and CDR2 FQGNSA come from the germline V gene. This CDR3 is 17 amino acids long. The CDR3 bases are TGTGCCAGCAGCTTAGCGGGACAGAGCTCCTATAATTCACCCCTCCACTTT. It translates to CASSLAGQSSYNSPLHF.

The chain couples TRBV27 to TRBJ2-7; 8 positions agree with TRBD1. With 8 bases clipped from V and 3 bases from J, the junction kept 6 bases outside the gene matches. Germline lookup yields CDR1 MNHEY and CDR2 SMNVEV (reference sequence). The CDR3 is made up of 13 amino acids. CDR3 in DNA: TGTGCCAGCCTCGGACAGGGCAGCTACGAGCAGTACTTC. Protein: CASLGQGSYEQYF.

This sequence joins TRBV7-6 and TRBJ2-1, with 8 bases matching TRBD2. V lost 7 bases and J lost 8; bases outside the gene matches: 13. The germline V gene encodes CDR1 SGHVS and CDR2 FNYEAQ. The CDR3 covers 15 residues. Here the CDR3 DNA reads TGTGCCAGCAAACAACTAGCGGCATTGGGGGATGAGCAGTTCTTC. Translating it yields CASKQLAALGDEQFF.

This clone appeared a few times. This sequence joins TRBV5-8 and TRBJ2-3; D is undetermined. The CDR3 consists of 14 residues. The V gene lost 4 bases and the J gene lost 4 bases, with 13 bases spanning the gap. Germline V gene sequence: CDR1 SGHTS, CDR2 YDEGEE. DNA of the CDR3: TGTGCCAGCAGCCGTCAGGCTACCGCAGATACGCAGTATTTT. Amino acids: CASSRQATADTQYF.

This chain joins TRBV7-9 and TRBJ1-1, with TRBD1 as a possible D gene (6 bases). The ends were cut back, 5 bases at V and 4 bases at J, with 17 bases in the middle. This CDR3 region has 15 residues. Germline V gene sequence: CDR1 SEHNR, CDR2 FQNEAQ (reference sequence). The CDR3 is CASSPLRGAGTEAFF. CDR3 sequence (DNA): TGTGCCAGCAGCCCCTTACGGGGGGCAGGCACTGAAGCTTTCTTT.

In the case of this clone: One junction end does not reproduce the germline sequence, and a read error may be involved. The J gene is TRBJ1-3, the V gene TRBV7-7, with D possibly TRBD1 on 6 matching bases. Germline CDR1 reads SSHAT; CDR2 reads FNYEAQ (reference sequence). The length of the CDR3 is 15 residues. The CDR3 is CASSPDRSSGNTIYF. Written as DNA, the CDR3 is TGTGCTAGCAGCCCTGACAGGAGCTCTGGAAACACCATATATTTT.

The chain carries TRBV18 and TRBJ1-3, with a weak D call TRBD1 (5 bases). CDR1 and CDR2 from the germline V gene are KGHSH and LQKENI. The ends were cut back, 4 bases at V and 0 bases at J, with 19 bases in the middle. CDR3 length: 18 residues. The CDR3 coding sequence is TGTGCCAGCTCACGGACATCTCAGCACCTCAGCTCTGGAAACACCATATATTTT. It is translated as CASSRTSQHLSSGNTIYF.

The rearrangement joins TRBV4-1 to TRBJ1-5, with D maybe TRBD1 (6 bases). V lost 1 base to trimming and J lost 9 bases, with 13 bases between them. The CDR3 loop spans 14 amino acids. Germline-derived CDR1 and CDR2 are MGHRA and YSYEKL. The CDR3 DNA is TGCGCCAGCAGCCAAGGGCTAGGGGGGGTGCCCCAGCATTTT. It codes for CASSQGLGGVPQHF.

This rearrangement joins TRBV7-3 to TRBJ1-6; the D is unclear. CDR1 and CDR2 from the germline V gene are SGHTA and FQGTGA. The CDR3 loop spans 12 amino acids. Deletions cut 3 bases from V and 6 bases from J, with 3 bases between. DNA of the CDR3: TGTGCCAGCAGCTTCCTTAATTCACCCCTCCACTTT. Residues: CASSFLNSPLHF. The variable domain in full, completed from reference TRBV7-3 and TRBJ1-6, reads GAGVSQTPSNKVTEKGKYVELRCDPISGHTALYWYRQSLGQGPEFLIYFQGTGAADDSGLPNDRFFAVRPEGSVSTLKIQRTERGDSAVYLCASSFLNSPLHFGNGTRLTVT.

CDR3 sequence: CASSRDGLAGVGIPDTQYF. For the CDR3, the DNA is TGTGCCAGCAGCCGAGATGGACTAGCGGGGGTGGGAATTCCAGATACGCAGTATTTT. The gene calls are TRBV7-3 and TRBJ2-3; the match to TRBD2 covers 13 bases. Germline V gene sequence: CDR1 SGHTA, CDR2 FQGTGA. V shed 5 bases and J 4 bases; nucleotides not matched to a gene: 15. The CDR3 is made up of 19 amino acids.

The chain has TRBV14 and TRBJ1-2; D not certain. V was cut by 0 bases and J by 4 bases, with 6 bases left in between. Germline V gene lookup returns CDR1 SGHDN and CDR2 FVKESK. The CDR3 spans 13 residues. The CDR3 DNA reads TGTGCCAGCAGCCAAGAGAGTTTCTATGGCTACACCTTC. Its protein product is CASSQESFYGYTF.

The chain uses TRBV5-4 and TRBJ2-3; the D is unclear. CDR3 length equals 13 residues. Germline V gene sequence: CDR1 SGHNT, CDR2 YYREEE (reference sequence). The germline V and J ends were trimmed by 2 bases and 4 bases, with 8 bases remaining between them. The CDR3 loop is CASSFAGSDTQYF. The CDR3 nucleotides are TGTGCCAGCAGCTTCGCAGGCTCAGATACGCAGTATTTT.

This rearrangement joins TRBV5-5 to TRBJ2-2, with 8 bases matching TRBD2. Per the germline V gene, CDR1 is SGHKS and CDR2 is YYEKEE (reference sequence). Trimming at V came to 1 base and at J to 6 bases, leaving 5 bases not matched to a gene. The CDR3 length is 15 residues. The DNA of the CDR3 is TGTGCCAGCAGCTTGCTGCGGGAGGTCGCCGGGGAGCTGTTTTTT. Translated, it gives CASSLLREVAGELFF.

V gene TRBV10-3 combines with J gene TRBJ1-2, with unresolved D. Trimming shortened V by 0 bases and J by 4 bases, and 9 bases separated the two germline ends. The CDR3 has 14 residues. Germline values: CDR1 ENHRY, CDR2 SYGVKD. The CDR3 reads CAISESLAPYGYTF. DNA of the CDR3: TGTGCCATCAGTGAGTCGTTAGCACCCTATGGCTACACCTTC.

This chain joins TRBV5-1 and TRBJ1-1, with 7 positions matching TRBD1. V was pared by 1 base and J by 5 bases, with 11 bases of the junction left unmatched. There are 16 residues in the CDR3. Germline assignment: CDR1 SGHRS and CDR2 YFSETQ. CDR3 loop: CASSLRPQQGSTEAFF. The DNA for the CDR3 is TGCGCCAGCAGCTTGAGGCCCCAACAGGGGAGTACTGAAGCTTTCTTT.

The V gene is TRBV6-5, the J gene TRBJ1-4, with D tentatively TRBD1 (6 bases). The germline V and J ends were trimmed by 2 bases and 6 bases, with 10 bases remaining between them. Germline values: CDR1 MNHEY, CDR2 SVGAGI. The CDR3 is 14 amino acids. The CDR3 region is CASSYRDMDEKLFF. The CDR3 bases are TGTGCCAGCAGTTACCGGGACATGGATGAAAAACTGTTTTTT.

The chain combines TRBV14 with TRBJ1-6; maybe TRBD1 (5 bases). CDR3 size: 15 residues. Trimming removed 0 bases from V and 9 bases from J, with 12 bases in between. The germline V gene encodes CDR1 SGHDN and CDR2 FVKESK. The CDR3 DNA follows: TGTGCCAGCAGCCAAGACTGGGGCAGGAGTTCACCCCTCCACTTT. It specifies CASSQDWGRSSPLHF. Variable domain in full (rest from reference TRBV14 and TRBJ1-6): EAGVTQFPSHSVIEKGQTVTLRCDPISGHDNLYWYRRVMGKEIKFLLHFVKESKQDESGMPNNRFLAERTGGTYSTLKVQPAELEDSGVYFCASSQDWGRSSPLHFGNGTRLTVT.

The chain uses TRBV19 and TRBJ2-1; D possibly corresponds to TRBD1 (6 bases). Germline loops: CDR1 LNHDA, CDR2 SQIVND (reference sequence). This CDR3 is 15 amino acids long. With 4 bases removed from V and 5 bases from J, the gap between germline ends came to 15 bases. The CDR3 reads CASSTGQSRNNEQFF. The CDR3 bases are TGTGCCAGTAGTACGGGACAATCGAGGAACAATGAGCAGTTCTTC.

The V gene is TRBV28, the J gene TRBJ1-6; 9 bases map to TRBD1. The V gene end was trimmed by 8 bases and the J gene end by 7 bases; junction bases not matched to a gene: 9. Germline loops: CDR1 MDHEN, CDR2 SYDVKM. CDR3 length: 15 residues. This CDR3 is CASRGQGRSNSPLHF. The CDR3, as DNA: TGTGCCAGCCGGGGACAGGGAAGAAGCAATTCACCCCTCCACTTT.

DNA of the CDR3: TGTGCCTGGTCCAGGGACAGATATATGAACACTGAAGCTTTCTTT. Protein: CAWSRDRYMNTEAFF. This chain links TRBV30 with TRBJ1-1; 7 bases map to TRBD1. V lost 5 bases, J lost 0 bases, and 9 bases stayed unmatched. The CDR3 contains 15 residues. CDR1 is GTSNPN, CDR2 SVGIG, per germline (reference sequence).

The rearrangement uses TRBV24-1 and TRBJ2-2; D gene uncertain. The CDR3 runs 12 residues. The V gene lost 7 bases and the J gene lost 6 bases, with 8 bases spanning the gap. CDR1 and CDR2 from the germline V gene are KGHDR and SFDVKD. CDR3 coding DNA: TGTGCCACCAGACCTCTAGCCGGGGAGCTGTTTTTT. Translating gives CATRPLAGELFF.